This T cell receptor (beta chain) was sequenced for a study of blood T cell repertoires in COVID-19. Profiling relied on immunoSEQ multiplex PCR, and the TCRdb table lists in-frame clones only, not all of them. The sample holds 130,000 or so clones, about 83% seen once. Looked up from germline, CDR1 is MNHEY and CDR2 is SVGAGI. The CDR3 runs 11 residues. A remark on this clone: Its ends do not fully match the called genes, so a read error is possible.

Sequencing input: peripheral blood. The receptor comes from a man between 60 and 70 years old with acute or convalescent COVID-19. V is TRBV6-5 and J is TRBJ1-1; TRBD1 might be the D (6 bases). CDR3 region: CASSLTGTRFF. In DNA, the CDR3 is TGTGCCAGCAGTCTCACTGGGACACGATTTTTT.